One and the same sample provided the 10 T cell receptor beta chains below, sequenced in a study of vaccination and CD4 T cells after COVID-19. The sample's time point: late sampling 161 to 241 days after vaccination in a few convalescent patients. Treatment described: approximately 10-day PBMC culture with coronavirus spike peptide pools or control peptides (ViraFEST assay). Their recognized antigens are unknown. Sequenced with the Oncomine TCR Beta short-read assay was DNA taken from cultured CD4+ T cells. Each CDR3 protein is one row after TCRdb ran MiXCR on the PCR reads. The table includes tens of thousands of distinct CDR3 sequences, more than 35% detected once. The source material was CD4+ T cells from blood, cultured in vitro, sampled about 7 months after SARS-CoV-2 vaccination. The receptors were sampled from a human donor who had recovered from COVID-19.

A few counts support this clonotype. This chain links TRBV7-2 with TRBJ1-2; TRBD1 is a possible D gene (5 bases). The CDR3 has 13 residues. CDR1 is SGHTA, CDR2 FQGNSA, per germline. Deletions cut 0 bases from V and 7 bases from J, with 9 bases between. The CDR3 sequence: CASSLAQGGGYTF. In DNA, the CDR3 is TGTGCCAGCAGCTTAGCCCAGGGAGGTGGCTACACCTTC.

This chain joins TRBV10-3 and TRBJ1-2; D remains ambiguous. The CDR3 is 10 residues long. Trimming took 8 bases from V and 8 from J, leaving 9 bases between them. Per germline, CDR1 ENHRY and CDR2 SYGVKD. The CDR3 is CAIRGFGYTF. CDR3 DNA: TGTGCCATCCGTGGGTTCGGCTACACCTTC.

This clonotype showed up just a few times. This sequence joins TRBV6-5 and TRBJ2-1; 7 bases fit TRBD1. Germline values: CDR1 MNHEY, CDR2 SVGAGI. The junction had 1 base not matched to a gene; V was cut back by 0 bases and J by 2 bases. The CDR3 length is 15 residues. CDR3 DNA: TGTGCCAGCAGTTACTCCGGGACAGCCTACAATGAGCAGTTCTTC. Amino acids: CASSYSGTAYNEQFF.

The rearrangement joins TRBV20-1 to TRBJ2-2; possible D gene TRBD1, 8 bases. The CDR3 is made up of 14 amino acids. Per the germline V gene, CDR1 is DFQATT and CDR2 is SNEGSKA (reference sequence). Trimming shortened V by 1 base and J by 5 bases, and 11 bases separated the two germline ends. The CDR3 sequence is CSARVQGGTGELFF. The CDR3 DNA reads TGCAGTGCTAGAGTACAGGGGGGGACCGGGGAGCTGTTTTTT.

The V and J genes are TRBV20-1 and TRBJ2-7, with 10 bases identical to TRBD2. Germline values: CDR1 DFQATT, CDR2 SNEGSKA (reference sequence). The CDR3 spans 16 residues. The ends lost 0 bases at V and 0 bases at J; junction bases unmatched: 5. The CDR3 nucleotides read TGCAGTGCTAGAGATCCCGGACTAGCGGACTCCTACGAGCAGTACTTC. Its protein is CSARDPGLADSYEQYF.

This clonotype counts as medium-sized (0.01 to 0.1%). The chain is built from TRBV20-1 and TRBJ2-3, with D perhaps TRBD1 or TRBD2 (5 bases each). CDR3 length: 15 amino acids. V lost 0 bases, J lost 1 base, and 11 bases lay in between. Per the germline V gene, CDR1 is DFQATT and CDR2 is SNEGSKA (reference sequence). This chain's CDR3 is CSARDLGRRTDTQYF. The CDR3 coding sequence is TGCAGTGCTAGAGATCTGGGACGCCGCACAGATACGCAGTATTTT.

This clonotype appeared a few times. The chain is built from TRBV7-8 and TRBJ1-1; 9 nucleotides match TRBD1. J was trimmed by 1 base and V by 0 bases; bases with no gene match: 3. The CDR3 loop spans 16 amino acids. CDR1 and CDR2 (germline): SGHVS, FQNEAQ. As DNA, the CDR3 is TGTGCCAGCAGCTTAGCGATGGGACAGGGGAACACTGAAGCTTTCTTT. Its translation: CASSLAMGQGNTEAFF.

This clonotype was counted between two and nine times. The chain links TRBV28 to TRBJ2-7, with 10 bases fitting TRBD2. V shed 5 bases, J shed 3 bases, and the junction held 4 bases outside the gene matches. Germline V lookup: CDR1 MDHEN, CDR2 SYDVKM. The CDR3 is 14 amino acids. In DNA, the CDR3 is TGTGCCAGCAGTCCTAGCGGGAGTAGCTACGAGCAGTACTTC. Amino acid sequence: CASSPSGSSYEQYF.

This chain links TRBV20-1 with TRBJ2-7; 14 bases agree with TRBD2. Unmatched junction bases numbered 9, after V lost 6 bases and J lost 2 bases. The length of the CDR3 is 16 residues. The V gene's germline CDR1 is DFQATT and CDR2 SNEGSKA (reference sequence). The DNA for the CDR3 is TGCAGTGCCGTTAATCCGGGACTAGCGGGAGCCTACGAGCAGTACTTC. This gives the protein CSAVNPGLAGAYEQYF.

The V call is TRBV5-4, the J call TRBJ2-7; 8 nucleotides line up with TRBD2. V dropped 4 bases and J dropped 1; count of bases not matched to a gene: 7. Germline V gives CDR1 SGHNT, CDR2 YYREEE (reference sequence). The CDR3 contains 15 residues. The CDR3 loop is CASSPQLAESYEQYF. The CDR3 DNA follows: TGTGCCAGCAGCCCTCAACTAGCGGAGTCCTACGAGCAGTACTTC.